A single sample gave rise to the 5 T cell receptor beta chains below, sequenced in a study of control samples from healthy donors and cancer patients. TCRdb's table, derived via immunoSEQ multiplex PCR, lists solely in-frame clones and lacks some. The sample has 100,000 to 150,000 clones, approximately 92% seen once. Sample: PBMCs. The receptor source for this set is a man older than 75 with head and neck cancer.

The chain employs TRBV10-3 and TRBJ2-5; 8 bases are a match to TRBD2. V lost 6 bases to trimming and J lost 5 bases; unmatched junction nucleotides: 8. This CDR3 comprises 14 residues. Germline values: CDR1 ENHRY, CDR2 SYGVKD. The chain's CDR3 is CAISLAGAIETQYF. In DNA form, the CDR3 reads TGTGCCATCAGCCTAGCGGGCGCCATCGAGACCCAGTACTTC.

This chain connects TRBV19 to TRBJ2-2; the D gene is possibly TRBD2 (5 bases). V lost 6 bases and J lost 2, with 10 bases in between. Germline CDR1 reads LNHDA; CDR2 reads SQIVND (reference sequence). The CDR3 runs 14 residues. The CDR3 coding sequence is TGTGCCAGTAGGCCGGGAAGAAACACCGGGGAGCTGTTTTTT. Residues: CASRPGRNTGELFF. The full variable domain, in which reference TRBV19 and TRBJ2-2 provide the parts outside the CDR3, is DGGITQSPKYLFRKEGQNVTLSCEQNLNHDAMYWYRQDPGQGLRLIYYSQIVNDFQKGDIAEGYSVSREKKESFPLTVTSAQKNPTAFYLCASRPGRNTGELFFGEGSRLTVL.

The V gene is TRBV15, the J gene TRBJ2-1; 9 bases line up with TRBD2. V was pared by 5 bases and J by 4 bases, with 6 bases of the junction left unmatched. Germline V gene lookup returns CDR1 LNHNV and CDR2 YYDKDF (reference sequence). This CDR3 is 15 amino acids long. CDR3 protein: CATSRSSGTYNEQFF. CDR3 sequence (DNA): TGTGCCACCAGCCGATCTAGCGGGACTTACAATGAGCAGTTCTTC.

V usage is TRBV27 and J usage is TRBJ2-1; 9 nucleotides agree with TRBD2. The CDR3 is 18 amino acids. The germline V gene has CDR1 MNHEY and CDR2 SMNVEV (reference sequence). The J segment lost 0 bases and the V segment lost 3 bases, leaving 9 bases of the junction unmatched. As DNA, the CDR3 is TGTGCCAGCAGTTTCGATGGACTAGCGTATAGCTCCTACAATGAGCAGTTCTTC. Protein product: CASSFDGLAYSSYNEQFF.

The chain combines TRBV10-3 with TRBJ2-5; 9 bases map to TRBD2. The CDR3 is 13 residues long. The ends lost 7 bases at V and 5 bases at J; junction bases unmatched: 5. CDR1 and CDR2 (germline): ENHRY, SYGVKD. As DNA, the CDR3 is TGTGCCATCATTCCGGCGGGGGGGGAGACCCAGTACTTC. It encodes CAIIPAGGETQYF.